The 23 T cell receptor beta chains below all came from one sample that was sequenced in a study of T cell responses to AZD1222 COVID-19 vaccine. Profiled with immunoSEQ multiplex PCR; TCRdb holds only in-frame clones, not every one. The sample has 100,000 to 150,000 clones, more than 80% seen once. Sequencing used peripheral blood, obtained on day 0 of AZD1222 vaccination. All receptors derive from an adult in good health.

The chain joins TRBV24-1 to TRBJ2-7; D may be TRBD2 (5 bases). V was cut by 4 bases and J by 3 bases, with 9 bases left in between. Germline-derived CDR1 and CDR2 are KGHDR and SFDVKD. The CDR3 runs to 13 residues. CDR3 sequence (DNA): TGTGCCACCAGTGAATCTGGACTCTACGAGCAGTACTTC. It specifies CATSESGLYEQYF.

The rearrangement links TRBV6-5 to TRBJ2-4; D possibly uses TRBD1 or TRBD2 (5 bases each). V lost 4 bases to trimming and J lost 11 bases, with 15 bases between them. CDR1 is MNHEY, CDR2 SVGAGI, per germline. This CDR3 is 13 amino acids long. Here the CDR3 DNA reads TGTGCCAGCAGTTCTCGACGAGGGGACCTTCAGTACTTC. It translates to CASSSRRGDLQYF.

The V and J genes are TRBV5-3 and TRBJ2-7, with 10 bases fitting TRBD2. TRBV5-3 is identified as an open reading frame with a role that is uncertain. The CDR3 totals 16 residues. The V gene end was trimmed by 3 bases and the J gene end by 0 bases; junction bases not matched to a gene: 6. CDR3 sequence: CARSSGRTSGSYEQYF. CDR3 sequence (DNA): TGTGCCAGAAGCTCAGGGCGGACTAGCGGCTCCTACGAGCAGTACTTC.

The table lists this clone with a few counts. The chain joins TRBV28 to TRBJ2-7; D may match TRBD1 or TRBD2 (6 bases each). Per the germline V gene, CDR1 is MDHEN and CDR2 is SYDVKM. The CDR3 covers 20 residues. The V end lost 8 bases, the J end lost 4 bases, and 36 bases lay between the germline ends. In DNA, the CDR3 is TGTGCCAGCTATCCGCGGGACACAGGCCAACCCATCGATCCCCCTTACGAGCAGTACTTC. It encodes CASYPRDTGQPIDPPYEQYF.

The V call is TRBV29-1, the J call TRBJ1-1; D possibly corresponds to TRBD1 (5 bases). Per the germline V gene, CDR1 is SQVTM and CDR2 is ANQGSEA. The CDR3 is 12 residues long. The V and J ends lost 4 bases and 10 bases respectively, with 16 bases between them. CDR3 bases: TGCAGCGTTGGTTTTGAGGGGCGGAGAGCTTTCTTT. This codes for CSVGFEGRRAFF.

The CDR3 sequence is CASSGTGGRLDEQFF. DNA of the CDR3: TGTGCCAGCAGCGGGACAGGGGGCCGCCTCGATGAGCAGTTCTTC. The gene calls are TRBV6-5 and TRBJ2-1; 12 bases line up with TRBD1. The germline V gene has CDR1 MNHEY and CDR2 SVGAGI. Trimming removed 6 bases from V and 8 bases from J; junction bases left unmatched: 8. The CDR3 totals 15 residues.

CDR3 nucleotides: TGTGCCAGCAGTGAAAGTCCATCAGGCGTACAGCCCCAGCATTTT. Its translation: CASSESPSGVQPQHF. The chain is built from TRBV6-1 and TRBJ1-5; D uncertain. V shed 2 bases and J shed 7 bases, with 15 bases lying between them. Germline V gene lookup returns CDR1 MNHNS and CDR2 SASEGT. This CDR3 has 15 residues.

The chain recombines TRBV15 with TRBJ1-1; no reliable D call. Germline V CDR1 and CDR2: LNHNV, YYDKDF (reference sequence). The CDR3 contains 13 residues. Trimming cost V 9 bases and J 3 bases, with 14 bases left between them. CDR3 bases: TGTGCCACAAAATCAGTTTTGGACACTGAAGCTTTCTTT. Amino acids: CATKSVLDTEAFF.

The V call is TRBV4-1, the J call TRBJ2-4, with 8 bases fitting TRBD1. V lost 1 base to trimming and J lost 11 bases; unmatched junction nucleotides: 13. Germline V gene data show CDR1 as MGHRA and CDR2 as YSYEKL. CDR3 length equals 16 residues. The CDR3 is CASSQVSGQGLKVQYF. The CDR3 bases are TGCGCCAGCAGCCAAGTCTCAGGACAGGGCTTAAAGGTTCAGTACTTC.

This clone was counted once. V and J are TRBV18 and TRBJ2-5; 11 nucleotides match TRBD2. Germline-derived CDR1 and CDR2 are KGHSH and LQKENI. The CDR3 length is 14 residues. Trimming at V came to 4 bases and at J to 3 bases, leaving 1 base not matched to a gene. CDR3 in amino acids: CASSLLAGEETQYF. The CDR3 region has the DNA TGTGCCAGCTCACTACTAGCGGGAGAAGAGACCCAGTACTTC.

The chain recombines TRBV9 with TRBJ2-5; perhaps TRBD1 as D (5 bases). From germline, CDR1 is SGDLS and CDR2 YYNGEE. The CDR3 totals 15 residues. Trimming took 4 bases from V and 2 from J, leaving 15 bases between them. CDR3 protein: CASSTDPGFQETQYF. Written as DNA, the CDR3 is TGTGCCAGCAGCACCGACCCAGGGTTTCAAGAGACCCAGTACTTC.

The chain links TRBV6-2 or TRBV6-3 to TRBJ2-7; no firm D call. The CDR3 totals 12 residues. V lost 3 bases and J 3 bases, leaving 6 bases between the germline ends. Germline CDR1 reads MNHEY; CDR2 reads SVGEGT. CDR3 sequence (DNA): TGTGCCAGCAGTTATCTCCTCTACGAGCAGTACTTC. Translating gives CASSYLLYEQYF.

The genes are TRBV7-9 and TRBJ2-1; D is unclear. V was cut by 5 bases and J by 2 bases, with 13 bases left in between. The CDR3 covers 15 residues. Germline CDR1 is SEHNR and CDR2 is FQNEAQ (reference sequence). In DNA, the CDR3 is TGTGCCAGCAGCCCGCCCATTCTCCCCTACAATGAGCAGTTCTTC. Protein sequence: CASSPPILPYNEQFF.

The chain combines TRBV7-3 with TRBJ2-1; TRBD2 matches at 7 bases. The ends lost 0 bases at V and 8 bases at J; junction bases unmatched: 10. The germline V gene has CDR1 SGHTA and CDR2 FQGTGA. The CDR3 runs 16 residues. The CDR3 region has the DNA TGTGCCAGCAGCTTAACGGGAGGGGTCTACTTAGATGAGCAGTTCTTC. This codes for CASSLTGGVYLDEQFF.

The V call is TRBV7-2, the J call TRBJ2-1; no firm D call. Germline V gives CDR1 SGHTA, CDR2 FQGNSA. The CDR3 covers 11 residues. Trimming took off 4 bases at V and 9 bases at J, with 7 bases between the two ends. This chain's CDR3 is CASSSRSEQFF. The CDR3 nucleotides read TGTGCCAGCAGCTCCCGTAGTGAGCAGTTCTTC.

The rearrangement joins TRBV24-1 to TRBJ2-1, with D perhaps TRBD2 (7 bases). Trimming took 1 base from V and 7 from J, leaving 13 bases between them. CDR3 length equals 15 residues. Germline values: CDR1 KGHDR, CDR2 SFDVKD. CDR3 residues: CATSDLTGGLNEQFF. The CDR3 DNA sequence: TGTGCCACCAGTGATTTAACGGGGGGCTTGAATGAGCAGTTCTTC.

The chain employs TRBV6-2 or TRBV6-3 and TRBJ2-1; 8 bases map to TRBD2. CDR3 length equals 17 residues. Germline V lookup: CDR1 MNHEY, CDR2 SVGEGT. V shed 2 bases, J shed 0 bases, and the junction held 6 bases outside the gene matches. The CDR3 DNA follows: TGTGCCAGCAGTTACACTAGCGGCTTGAGCTCCTACAATGAGCAGTTCTTC. Encoded protein: CASSYTSGLSSYNEQFF.

The chain joins TRBV7-8 to TRBJ1-2; 7 bases align to TRBD1. The CDR3 totals 14 residues. V trimming: 5 bases; J trimming: 12 bases; junction bases outside the gene matches: 15. Per germline, CDR1 SGHVS and CDR2 FQNEAQ. Written as DNA, the CDR3 is TGTGCCAGCAGCCTATTACAGGGGCCGGCCGTAGACACCTTC. Protein sequence: CASSLLQGPAVDTF.

The rearrangement joins TRBV4-1 to TRBJ2-7, with 7 bases lining up with TRBD2. V lost 0 bases to trimming and J lost 0 bases; unmatched junction nucleotides: 14. The germline gives CDR1 MGHRA, CDR2 YSYEKL. There are 19 residues in the CDR3. The CDR3 reads CASSQDWPIAGASSYEQYF. For the CDR3, the DNA is TGCGCCAGCAGCCAAGATTGGCCCATAGCGGGTGCCTCCTCCTACGAGCAGTACTTC.

The chain is built from TRBV5-1 and TRBJ2-7, with a tentative D call TRBD1 (5 bases). CDR1 is SGHRS and CDR2 is YFSETQ in the germline V gene. CDR3 length: 12 amino acids. V lost 7 bases and J lost 5, with 13 bases in between. The CDR3, as DNA: TGCGCCAGCGGGGCCTTAGTAGACGAGCAGTACTTC. Translation gives CASGALVDEQYF. Full variable domain (rest looked up from reference TRBV5-1 and TRBJ2-7): KAGVTQTPRYLIKTRGQQVTLSCSPISGHRSVSWYQQTPGQGLQFLFEYFSETQRNKGNFPGRFSGRQFSNSRSEMNVSTLELGDSALYLCASGALVDEQYFGPGTRLTVT.

The V and J genes are TRBV24-1 and TRBJ2-7; no clear D gene. CDR3 size: 15 residues. V shed 9 bases and J shed 1 base, with 18 bases lying between them. In germline, CDR1 is KGHDR, CDR2 SFDVKD. CDR3 region: CATSQSQALSYEQYF. The DNA of the CDR3 is TGTGCCACCTCACAATCCCAGGCCCTATCCTACGAGCAGTACTTC.

The chain joins TRBV11-2 to TRBJ1-2; TRBD1 aligns across 8 bases. The CDR3 consists of 16 residues. Germline V CDR1 and CDR2: SGHAT, FQNNGV. Trimming cost V 4 bases and J 0 bases; bases outside gene matches: 7. The CDR3, as DNA: TGTGCCAGCAGCTCCTTCGCGACAGGGGCTAACTATGGCTACACCTTC. This sequence encodes CASSSFATGANYGYTF. Looking up the rest from reference TRBV11-2 and TRBJ1-2 gives the full variable domain: EAGVAQSPRYKIIEKRQSVAFWCNPISGHATLYWYQQILGQGPKLLIQFQNNGVVDDSQLPKDRFSAERLKGVDSTLKIQPAKLEDSAVYLCASSSFATGANYGYTFGSGTRLTVV.

In this sample, this clone turned up once. V and J are TRBV7-9 and TRBJ2-7; a possible D gene is TRBD2 (6 bases). The ends were cut back, 4 bases at V and 5 bases at J, with 9 bases in the middle. The germline V gene encodes CDR1 SEHNR and CDR2 FQNEAQ (reference sequence). The CDR3 consists of 12 residues. The CDR3 sequence is CASSSGVHEQYF. The DNA of the CDR3 is TGTGCCAGCAGCTCGGGAGTCCACGAGCAGTACTTC. The variable domain in full, with the rest retrieved from reference TRBV7-9 and TRBJ2-7, is DTGVSQNPRHKITKRGQNVTFRCDPISEHNRLYWYRQTLGQGPEFLTYFQNEAQLEKSRLLSDRFSAERPKGSFSTLEIQRTEQGDSAMYLCASSSGVHEQYFGPGTRLTVT.